The TCR beta chain under discussion was sequenced for a study of OX40 agonist ivuxolimab in advanced cancers. Clones were read by immunoSEQ multiplex PCR, and TCRdb kept only the in-frame ones, dropping some. The sample lists tens of thousands of clones; 88% were seen once. This CDR3 is 17 amino acids long. Germline V gene sequence: CDR1 MDHEN, CDR2 SYDVKM. Germline trimming cut 10 bases from V and 0 bases from J; bases unmatched to any gene: 15. Specimen: CD4+ or CD8+ T cells sorted from blood, collected in a trial of the OX40 agonist ivuxolimab. The sequence came from an adult with an advanced solid tumor such as melanoma, head and neck, liver or kidney cancer. The chain combines TRBV28 with TRBJ1-5, with 7 bases identical to TRBD1. In DNA, the CDR3 is TGTGCCACCCAGACAGGGAAAACCATCTATAGCAATCAGCCCCAGCATTTT. It specifies CATQTGKTIYSNQPQHF.